Listed here is a single TCR beta chain. Between the trimmed V and J ends, which lost 1 base and 7 bases, there was a span of 9 bases. In germline, CDR1 is SGDLS, CDR2 YYNGEE. The CDR3 extends over 13 amino acids. This record comes from a study of blood T cell repertoires in COVID-19. Seattle-derived patients entered the study during active infection and were followed longitudinally. TCRdb's copy holds only in-frame clones and misses some; the assay was immunoSEQ multiplex PCR. Of 150,000 to 200,000 clones in the sample, approximately 80% were seen once. The clonotype comes from a woman aged 40 to 49 with COVID-19, enrolled during active disease. The sample taken for sequencing was peripheral blood. The chain carries TRBV9 and TRBJ2-1, with D tentatively TRBD1 (5 bases). The CDR3 sequence: CASSVPGLNEQFF. CDR3 coding DNA: TGTGCCAGCAGCGTACCAGGGTTGAATGAGCAGTTCTTC.